This TCR beta chain was sequenced for a study of T cell changes during pregnancy in multiple sclerosis. The CDR3 loop spans 15 amino acids. V was shortened by 5 bases and J by 1 base, with 14 bases between the two germline ends. Germline V gene data show CDR1 as MNHNY and CDR2 as SVGAGI (reference sequence). This table comes from immunoSEQ multiplex PCR, and its TCRdb copy is limited to in-frame clones, with some not included. The sample holds some 60,000 clones, more than 90% seen once. The sequencing here drew on peripheral blood, taken in the first trimester of pregnancy. This sequence was found in a female donor in good health, enrolled as a control in a pregnancy study. V gene TRBV6-6 combines with J gene TRBJ1-1; possibly TRBD1 for D (6 bases). CDR3 sequence: CASSRQAGRNTEAFF. The CDR3 DNA reads TGTGCCAGCAGTCGACAGGCAGGGCGGAACACTGAAGCTTTCTTT.